A selection of T cell receptor beta chains follows, all from one sample in a study of STAT5B mutations in CD4+ large granular lymphocyte leukemia. Produced via immunoSEQ multiplex PCR; TCRdb's table is partial and in-frame only. The sample consists of 40,000 to 45,000 clones, roughly 76% of them appearing once. The sequenced sample was CD4+ T cells from blood buffy coats. Receptor source: a human donor in good health. CDR3s include the opening cysteine and the closing phenylalanine or tryptophan. D genes are given only for firm matches. Clone size is not always given. Where it is, it says once, few, many or a class for expanded clones.

v_call	j_call	clone_size	d_call	cdr3_nt	cdr3_aa
TRBV18	TRBJ2-2	NA	NA	TGTGCCAGCTCACACAGGGAGGCCGGGGAGCTGTTTTTT	CASSHREAGELFF
TRBV6-6	TRBJ2-7	NA	NA	TGTGCCAGCAGCCAGGGAGGAGGGGTGCTAGGGTACGAGCAGTACTTC	CASSQGGGVLGYEQYF
TRBV5-1	TRBJ2-7	NA	TRBD2	TGCGCCAGCAGCCCAGAGACTAGCTTACTCTACGAGCAGTACTTC	CASSPETSLLYEQYF
TRBV19	TRBJ1-6	NA	NA	TGTGCCAGTAGTACCTCCGACAAAACCTATAATTCACCCCTCCACTTT	CASSTSDKTYNSPLHF
TRBV2	TRBJ2-7	NA	TRBD2	TGTGCCAGCAGTGGGGGACCCCTAGCGGGCCCCGGGTACTTC	CASSGGPLAGPGYF
TRBV7-3	TRBJ2-5	NA	NA	TGTGCCAGCAGCTTAACGGCGGGGGAGACCCAGTACTTC	CASSLTAGETQYF
TRBV5-1	TRBJ1-2	NA	NA	TGCGCCAGCAGTGAGGGAAACTATGGCTACACCTTC	CASSEGNYGYTF
TRBV11-2	TRBJ2-2	NA	NA	TGTGCCAGCAGCTCATCACCGACGAACACCGGGGAGCTGTTTTTT	CASSSSPTNTGELFF
TRBV7-2	TRBJ2-2	NA	TRBD1	TGTGCCAGCAGCTTAGCGGCAGGGGGCAGCACCGGGGAGCTGTTTTTT	CASSLAAGGSTGELFF
TRBV11-1	TRBJ1-1	once	NA	TGTGCCAGCAGCTTTAACACGGCGAACACTGAAGCTTTCTTT	CASSFNTANTEAFF
TRBV7-2	TRBJ2-7	NA	TRBD2	TGTGCCAGCAGCCTACTAGCGGGCTTTAGCTCCTACGAGCAGTACTTC	CASSLLAGFSSYEQYF
TRBV6-5	TRBJ1-2	NA	NA	TGTGCCAGCACCGGGGAAAGCTGGGCCAGTGGCTACACCTTC	CASTGESWASGYTF
TRBV4-3	TRBJ1-3	NA	NA	TGCGCCAGCAGCCAAAGAACCAGTGCCTCCTCTGGAAACACCATATATTTT	CASSQRTSASSGNTIYF
TRBV19	TRBJ2-3	NA	TRBD1	TGTGCCAGTAGTAGGGGGACAGGGGAAGGGACAGATACGCAGTATTTT	CASSRGTGEGTDTQYF
TRBV19	TRBJ2-3	NA	NA	TGTGCCAGTAGTAATAGTTGGCAGGGAAAAGATACGCAGTATTTT	CASSNSWQGKDTQYF
TRBV2	TRBJ2-1	NA	NA	TGTGCCAGCAGGCTCACAGGAACCCATGAGCAGTTCTTC	CASRLTGTHEQFF
TRBV19	TRBJ1-5	NA	NA	TGTGCCAGTAGTATGGGGCAATATAGCAATCAGCCCCAGCATTTT	CASSMGQYSNQPQHF
TRBV7-8	TRBJ1-5	once	NA	TGTGCCAGCAGCAGCCGGGGCCCCTTTCAGCCCCAGCATTTT	CASSSRGPFQPQHF
TRBV13	TRBJ1-5	NA	TRBD1	TGTGCCAGCAGCTTAAGACAGGGCCATAATAGCAATCAGCCCCAGCATTTT	CASSLRQGHNSNQPQHF
TRBV10-3	TRBJ1-1	few	TRBD1	TGTGCCATCACTGGACAGGAGAGGAACACTGAAGCTTTCTTT	CAITGQERNTEAFF
TRBV9	TRBJ2-3	NA	NA	TGTGCCAGCAGCCCCCTGGATACGCAGTATTTT	CASSPLDTQYF
TRBV4-1	TRBJ2-1	NA	TRBD2	TGCGCCAGCAGCCAAGATCCCGCGACTAGCGGGATTAGAGAGCAGTTCTTC	CASSQDPATSGIREQFF
TRBV5-1	TRBJ1-6	NA	TRBD1	TGCGCCAGCAGCTTGAGGGACAGGGGGTCACCCCTCCACTTT	CASSLRDRGSPLHF
TRBV19	TRBJ2-7	NA	TRBD1	TGTGCCAGTGGGACAGGGGGGATCTACGAGCAGTACTTC	CASGTGGIYEQYF
TRBV12-2	TRBJ2-3	NA	NA	TGTGCAAGTCGCGCCCCCGGAACAGATACGCAGTATTTT	CASRAPGTDTQYF
TRBV6-6	TRBJ2-7	NA	NA	TGTGCCAGCAGCGCCCCCCTAGAGTACGAGCAGTACTTC	CASSAPLEYEQYF
TRBV7-9	TRBJ2-1	NA	TRBD2	TGTGCCAGCAGCACAAAGCTCAGACTAGCGGGATTCTGGAATGAGCAGTTCTTC	CASSTKLRLAGFWNEQFF